One and the same sample provided the 6 T cell receptor beta chains below, sequenced in a study of high-grade serous ovarian cancer treatment subgroups. Tumor tissue was taken before any definitive surgery or chemotherapy was given. Clones were read by immunoSEQ multiplex PCR, and TCRdb kept only the in-frame ones, dropping some. The sample consists of approximately 5,700 clones, roughly 62% of them appearing once. The specimen was tumor tissue. The receptors were sampled from a human donor with high-grade serous ovarian cancer.

The rearrangement links TRBV19 to TRBJ2-6, with a weak D call TRBD1 (5 bases). The CDR3 has 17 residues. The V gene's germline CDR1 is LNHDA and CDR2 SQIVND (reference sequence). Trimming cost V 3 bases and J 0 bases, with 12 bases left between them. The CDR3, as DNA: TGTGCCAGTAGTATGACAGTTGTACTCTCTGGGGCCAACGTCCTGACTTTC. It specifies CASSMTVVLSGANVLTF.

The chain recombines TRBV5-1 with TRBJ1-4; D is uncertain. Trimming removed 0 bases at V and 3 bases at J, with 3 bases between. The CDR3 extends over 13 amino acids. CDR1 is SGHRS and CDR2 is YFSETQ in the germline V gene. CDR3 sequence (DNA): TGCGCCAGCAGCTTGGGAGCTAATGAAAAACTGTTTTTT. Translating gives CASSLGANEKLFF.

The rearrangement uses TRBV7-9 and TRBJ2-5; 7 bases match TRBD1. V trimming: 7 bases; J trimming: 2 bases; junction bases outside the gene matches: 7. The CDR3 loop spans 14 amino acids. CDR1 and CDR2 from the germline V gene are SEHNR and FQNEAQ (reference sequence). The CDR3: CASTGDSKQETQYF. The CDR3 DNA reads as TGTGCCAGCACCGGGGACAGCAAACAAGAGACCCAGTACTTC. The complete variable domain, with remaining parts taken from reference TRBV7-9 and TRBJ2-5, reads DTGVSQNPRHKITKRGQNVTFRCDPISEHNRLYWYRQTLGQGPEFLTYFQNEAQLEKSRLLSDRFSAERPKGSFSTLEIQRTEQGDSAMYLCASTGDSKQETQYFGPGTRLLVL.

On this clone: It is unclear where the CDR3 begins or ends on the DNA, so no DNA is shown, and the CDR3 is as TCRdb lists it. The J gene is TRBJ1-6, the V gene TRBV21-1. TRBV21-1 is labeled a pseudogene. The CDR3 is 17 amino acids long, termini counted. This chain's CDR3 is CASTWGDGNSYNSPLHF.

The chain employs TRBV28 and TRBJ1-2; TRBD1 might be the D (6 bases). Germline values: CDR1 MDHEN, CDR2 SYDVKM. The CDR3 is 13 amino acids. V was pared by 1 base and J by 8 bases, with 11 bases between. CDR3 sequence reads: CASSLSGAGGYTF. In DNA, the CDR3 is TGTGCCAGCAGTTTATCGGGGGCTGGCGGCTACACCTTC.

The CDR3 nucleotides are TGTGCCAGCAGCCAATCGATCAGGGGCTACACCTTC. Encoded protein: CASSQSIRGYTF. This chain links TRBV16 with TRBJ1-2; no clear D gene. The CDR3 sequence is 12 residues long. Germline V lookup: CDR1 KGHSY, CDR2 FQNENV. V was clipped by 0 bases and J by 8 bases, with 7 bases between them.